This entry lists 22 T cell receptor beta chains sequenced from one sample in a study of Ad26.COV2.S vaccination and SARS-CoV-2 variants. Treatment reported: 15 to 20 received Ad26.COV2.S at low or high dose, single or two shots; about 5 received placebo; per-sample allocation not given. Specimens were obtained on day 63 following the first vaccine or placebo injection. Assay used: immunoSEQ multiplex PCR; TCRdb lists only in-frame clones, some missing. The sample lists 450,000 to 550,000 clones, 80% to 90% occurring once. The specimen comprised peripheral blood, sampled in a trial of Ad26.COV2.S vaccine versus placebo. The receptor set was obtained from a person aged 18-60 years who received the Ad26.COV2.S COVID-19 vaccine or a placebo.

The chain uses TRBV14 and TRBJ1-1; D uncertain. Germline CDR1 SGHDN, CDR2 FVKESK. Trimming cost V 2 bases and J 0 bases, with 10 bases left between them. This CDR3 contains 15 residues. The CDR3, as DNA: TGTGCCAGCAGCCAAAGCAGGACCATGAACACTGAAGCTTTCTTT. It yields the protein CASSQSRTMNTEAFF. Complete variable domain (other parts from reference TRBV14 and TRBJ1-1): EAGVTQFPSHSVIEKGQTVTLRCDPISGHDNLYWYRRVMGKEIKFLLHFVKESKQDESGMPNNRFLAERTGGTYSTLKVQPAELEDSGVYFCASSQSRTMNTEAFFGQGTRLTVV.

The chain recombines TRBV18 with TRBJ2-3, with TRBD2 matching over 13 bases. The CDR3 is 20 amino acids. The V segment lost 5 bases and the J segment 3 bases; nucleotides outside the gene matches: 17. Looked up from germline, CDR1 is KGHSH and CDR2 is LQKENI. The CDR3 DNA follows: TGTGCCAGCTCAACCGTGTTCGATACTAGCGGGGGGGCGAGGACAGATACGCAGTATTTT. Its translation is CASSTVFDTSGGARTDTQYF.

This clone was seen just once. The chain combines TRBV7-8 with TRBJ2-5, with 8 positions matching TRBD1. The germline V gene has CDR1 SGHVS and CDR2 FQNEAQ. The CDR3 runs to 15 residues. The V segment lost 5 bases and the J segment 5 bases; nucleotides outside the gene matches: 10. CDR3 in amino acids: CASSRLQGVGETQYF. The CDR3 DNA reads TGTGCCAGCAGCCGATTACAGGGGGTGGGGGAGACCCAGTACTTC.

V usage is TRBV7-9 and J usage is TRBJ2-2; D gene unclear. This CDR3 has 15 residues. Germline V gene data show CDR1 as SEHNR and CDR2 as FQNEAQ (reference sequence). V shed 5 bases and J shed 4 bases, with 14 bases lying between them. The CDR3 reads CASSPNFGGTGELFF. As DNA, the CDR3 is TGTGCCAGCAGCCCGAACTTTGGTGGCACCGGGGAGCTGTTTTTT.

The V call is TRBV27, the J call TRBJ2-1, with D unclear. The CDR3 sequence is 14 residues long. V dropped 3 bases and J dropped 6 bases, with 12 bases sitting between them. Germline V lookup: CDR1 MNHEY, CDR2 SMNVEV (reference sequence). Here the CDR3 reads CASSFSRQSNEQFF. In DNA, the CDR3 is TGTGCCAGCAGTTTCTCTCGGCAGTCCAATGAGCAGTTCTTC.

This sequence joins TRBV2 and TRBJ1-3; D not resolved. In germline, CDR1 is SNHLY, CDR2 FYNNEI. The V end was cut by 0 bases, the J end by 7 bases, with 7 bases between. The CDR3 has 13 amino acids. The CDR3 nucleotides are TGTGCCAGCAGTGAAGCCCGATTGAACACCATATATTTT. Translated: CASSEARLNTIYF.

This clone was counted a single time. The CDR3 DNA reads as TGTGCCAGCAGTCCATTCGGACAGGGGCGATTCGAGCAGTACTTC. Protein: CASSPFGQGRFEQYF. The V gene is TRBV27, the J gene TRBJ2-7; 9 bases align to TRBD1. Trimming cost V 5 bases and J 6 bases; bases outside gene matches: 11. The germline V gene has CDR1 MNHEY and CDR2 SMNVEV (reference sequence). The CDR3 runs to 15 residues.

The V gene is TRBV6-5, the J gene TRBJ2-2, with a possible D match to TRBD1 (6 bases). Germline CDR1 reads MNHEY; CDR2 reads SVGAGI. V lost 6 bases, J lost 2 bases, and 10 bases lay in between. The CDR3 spans 14 residues. CDR3 nucleotides: TGTGCCAGCAGGGGGGCCCCTAACACCGGGGAGCTGTTTTTT. Amino acid sequence: CASRGAPNTGELFF.

The rearrangement uses TRBV6-1 and TRBJ1-1, with a tentative D call TRBD1 (5 bases). V shed 2 bases and J shed 6 bases, with 19 bases lying between them. This CDR3 comprises 16 residues. CDR1 and CDR2 (germline): MNHNS, SASEGT. The CDR3 loop reads CASSEPVRDPSPEAFF. CDR3 coding DNA: TGTGCCAGCAGTGAACCCGTCAGGGACCCTTCCCCTGAAGCTTTCTTT.

The chain combines TRBV28 with TRBJ2-7, with D tentatively TRBD1 (6 bases). Germline CDR1 is MDHEN and CDR2 is SYDVKM. V lost 6 bases and J 0 bases, leaving 12 bases between the germline ends. CDR3 length: 14 amino acids. The CDR3 here is CASRTGTSSYEQYF. Here the CDR3 DNA reads TGTGCCAGCAGGACCGGGACATCCTCCTACGAGCAGTACTTC. The full variable domain, completed using reference TRBV28 and TRBJ2-7, is DVKVTQSSRYLVKRTGEKVFLECVQDMDHENMFWYRQDPGLGLRLIYFSYDVKMKEKGDIPEGYSVSREKKERFSLILESASTNQTSMYLCASRTGTSSYEQYFGPGTRLTVT.

This chain joins TRBV6-5 and TRBJ1-5; D remains unclear. The CDR3 loop spans 13 amino acids. Germline V gene lookup returns CDR1 MNHEY and CDR2 SVGAGI. The V end lost 6 bases, the J end lost 7 bases, and 13 bases lay between the germline ends. CDR3 DNA: TGTGCCAGCAGCTTATCCCGGGGACAGCCCCAGCATTTT. Its protein product is CASSLSRGQPQHF.

CDR3 in amino acids: CATSRDRGVMEPQHF. The CDR3 nucleotides read TGTGCCACCAGCAGAGATAGGGGAGTCATGGAGCCCCAGCATTTT. The V call is TRBV15, the J call TRBJ1-5; D might be TRBD1 (5 bases). CDR3 length: 15 residues. Per germline, CDR1 LNHNV and CDR2 YYDKDF (reference sequence). V was pared by 0 bases and J by 8 bases, with 14 bases between. Variable domain in full (rest from reference TRBV15 and TRBJ1-5): DAMVIQNPRYQVTQFGKPVTLSCSQTLNHNVMYWYQQKSSQAPKLLFHYYDKDFNNEADTPDNFQSRRPNTSFCFLDIRSPGLGDTAMYLCATSRDRGVMEPQHFGDGTRLSIL.

The rearrangement uses TRBV5-1 and TRBJ2-7, with a tentative D call TRBD2 (6 bases). V shed 3 bases and J shed 4 bases, with 17 bases lying between them. The CDR3 has 15 amino acids. Germline loops: CDR1 SGHRS, CDR2 YFSETQ. The CDR3 coding sequence is TGCGCCAGCAGCTCGCCGGACCTAGCGAGGTACGAGCAGTACTTC. Protein: CASSSPDLARYEQYF.

V usage is TRBV3-1 (or the pseudogene TRBV3-2) and J usage is TRBJ2-7; D not resolved. This CDR3 is built from 12 residues. Germline V CDR1 and CDR2: LGHDT, YNNKEL (reference sequence). V lost 2 bases and J lost 3, with 5 bases in between. The CDR3 nucleotides read TGTGCCAGCAGCCAATATTTCTACGAGCAGTACTTC. Protein: CASSQYFYEQYF.

As concerns this clone: Different DNA sequences within this sample yield the same CDR3. The rearrangement links TRBV9 to TRBJ2-3; 10 nucleotides line up with TRBD2. Germline trimming cut 0 bases from V and 1 base from J; bases unmatched to any gene: 5. CDR1 and CDR2 from the germline V gene are SGDLS and YYNGEE. This CDR3 comprises 17 residues. In DNA, the CDR3 is TGTGCCAGCAGCGTAGGCTCTAGCGGGAGCGGCACAGATACGCAGTATTTT. Its translation is CASSVGSSGSGTDTQYF. Filled out from reference TRBV9 and TRBJ2-3, the complete variable domain reads DSGVTQTPKHLITATGQRVTLRCSPRSGDLSVYWYQQSLDQGLQFLIQYYNGEERAKGNILERFSAQQFPDLHSELNLSSLELGDSALYFCASSVGSSGSGTDTQYFGPGTRLTVL.

The J gene is TRBJ1-1, the V gene TRBV25-1; D is undetermined. Per the germline V gene, CDR1 is MGHDK and CDR2 is SYGVNS. The V end lost 1 base, the J end lost 5 bases, and 2 bases lay between the germline ends. CDR3 size: 11 residues. The CDR3 here is CASSEFTEAFF. CDR3 DNA sequence: TGTGCCAGCAGTGAATTTACTGAAGCTTTCTTT.

The rearrangement uses TRBV28 and TRBJ1-2; D remains ambiguous. Trimming removed 9 bases at V and 6 bases at J, with 14 bases between. The CDR3 is 12 amino acids. Germline lookup yields CDR1 MDHEN and CDR2 SYDVKM. The DNA of the CDR3 is TGTGCCAGTGTGCTTTCCGGGAATGGCTACACCTTC. It encodes CASVLSGNGYTF.

The rearrangement uses TRBV5-1 and TRBJ2-7; D ambiguous. The CDR3 runs 13 residues. V dropped 1 base and J dropped 0 bases, with 5 bases sitting between them. Germline assignment: CDR1 SGHRS and CDR2 YFSETQ. In DNA form, the CDR3 reads TGCGCCAGCAGCTTGTGGGTCTCCTACGAGCAGTACTTC. Translating it yields CASSLWVSYEQYF.

This chain connects TRBV19 to TRBJ1-2; D uncertain. V lost 4 bases to trimming and J lost 2 bases, with 14 bases between them. CDR1 and CDR2 from the germline V gene are LNHDA and SQIVND (reference sequence). This CDR3 is 15 amino acids long. This CDR3 reads CASSTPGSANYGYTF. CDR3 nucleotides: TGTGCCAGTAGTACCCCGGGCAGCGCAAACTATGGCTACACCTTC.

This rearrangement joins TRBV12-5 to TRBJ2-1; 10 bases align to TRBD2. The CDR3 extends over 13 amino acids. The ends lost 8 bases at V and 6 bases at J; junction bases unmatched: 4. Germline CDR1 and CDR2: LGHNT and FRNRAP. The CDR3 is CASSLAGINEQFF. The DNA for the CDR3 is TGTGCTAGTTCACTAGCGGGGATCAATGAGCAGTTCTTC.

The chain has TRBV10-1 and TRBJ1-1; 8 nucleotides align to TRBD1. The CDR3 runs to 13 residues. V shed 6 bases, J shed 1 base, and the junction held 1 base outside the gene matches. The V gene's germline CDR1 is WNHNN and CDR2 SYGVQD (reference sequence). For the CDR3, the DNA is TGCGCCAGCAGCCAGGGGGCGAACACTGAAGCTTTCTTT. Amino acids: CASSQGANTEAFF.

The CDR3 coding sequence is TGTGCCAGCAGCTTACAGAGGAACACTGAAGCTTTCTTT. It specifies CASSLQRNTEAFF. The chain combines TRBV7-9 with TRBJ1-1; D not resolved. With 2 bases removed from V and 1 base from J, the gap between germline ends came to 5 bases. The CDR3 contains 13 residues. Germline values: CDR1 SEHNR, CDR2 FQNEAQ (reference sequence). The variable domain in full, completed from reference TRBV7-9 and TRBJ1-1, reads DTGVSQNPRHKITKRGQNVTFRCDPISEHNRLYWYRQTLGQGPEFLTYFQNEAQLEKSRLLSDRFSAERPKGSFSTLEIQRTEQGDSAMYLCASSLQRNTEAFFGQGTRLTVV.